Each of the 21 T cell receptor beta chains below was sequenced from the same sample in a study of graft-versus-host responses after intestinal transplantation. These receptors are not linked to any known antigen. The data were produced by immunoSEQ multiplex PCR, yet TCRdb's version contains in-frame clones alone and is incomplete. The sample carries about 89,000 clones, about 94% recorded once. This sample comprised unstimulated CD4+ T cells sorted from spleen or lymph node cells, obtained before transplant. The source of these receptors is a human donor who was the organ donor for an intestinal transplant.

The rearrangement uses TRBV18 and TRBJ1-1, with D possibly matching TRBD1 (5 bases). Germline loops: CDR1 KGHSH, CDR2 LQKENI. V lost 3 bases to trimming and J lost 1 base, with 9 bases between them. The CDR3 runs to 14 residues. The CDR3 nucleotides read TGTGCCAGCTCACCTTTAGGGGAGAACACTGAAGCTTTCTTT. Protein product: CASSPLGENTEAFF.

V is TRBV27 and J is TRBJ1-3; TRBD1 aligns across 7 bases. V was clipped by 4 bases and J by 0 bases; unmatched bases: 6. Germline CDR1 and CDR2: MNHEY and SMNVEV (reference sequence). The CDR3 loop spans 16 amino acids. The CDR3 coding sequence is TGTGCCAGCAGTTCGCGGACAGGTATCTCTGGAAACACCATATATTTT. It encodes CASSSRTGISGNTIYF.

This clone showed up just a few times. The chain is built from TRBV5-1 and TRBJ2-7; tentatively, D is TRBD2 (5 bases). The CDR3 has 14 amino acids. Germline V gives CDR1 SGHRS, CDR2 YFSETQ. The V end lost 2 bases, the J end lost 2 bases, and 11 bases lay between the germline ends. In nucleotides, the CDR3 is TGCGCCAGCAGCTTATTCAGCGGCACCTACGAGCAGTACTTC. Protein: CASSLFSGTYEQYF. Combining the CDR3 with reference TRBV5-1 and TRBJ2-7 gives the whole variable domain KAGVTQTPRYLIKTRGQQVTLSCSPISGHRSVSWYQQTPGQGLQFLFEYFSETQRNKGNFPGRFSGRQFSNSRSEMNVSTLELGDSALYLCASSLFSGTYEQYFGPGTRLTVT.

The gene calls are TRBV10-3 and TRBJ1-3; D unresolved. The CDR3 has 16 amino acids. Germline CDR1 is ENHRY and CDR2 is SYGVKD. V gave up 7 bases and J gave up 0 bases, with 16 bases separating them. The CDR3 sequence: CAIMPGRSFSGNTIYF. CDR3 DNA: TGTGCCATCATGCCGGGTAGAAGCTTCTCTGGAAACACCATATATTTT.

The J gene is TRBJ2-3, the V gene TRBV7-9; D gene uncertain. Trimming shortened V by 5 bases and J by 2 bases, and 5 bases separated the two germline ends. CDR1 and CDR2 from the germline V gene are SEHNR and FQNEAQ (reference sequence). The CDR3 covers 12 residues. CDR3 protein: CASSLITDTQYF. In DNA, the CDR3 is TGTGCCAGCAGCCTAATCACAGATACGCAGTATTTT.

The V and J genes are TRBV30 and TRBJ1-5, with D uncertain. CDR1 GTSNPN and CDR2 SVGIG come from the germline V gene (reference sequence). V was pared by 0 bases and J by 7 bases, with 10 bases between. This CDR3 is 13 amino acids long. CDR3 DNA: TGTGCCTGGAGTGTACTCAGAGGGCAGCCCCAGCATTTT. Translated, it gives CAWSVLRGQPQHF.

The chain employs TRBV7-2 and TRBJ2-5, with TRBD1 matching 11 bases. CDR1 and CDR2 from the germline V gene are SGHTA and FQGNSA. The CDR3 consists of 17 residues. The V segment lost 1 base and the J segment 4 bases; nucleotides outside the gene matches: 8. CDR3 sequence: CASSLGPGQGVGETQYF. CDR3 DNA sequence: TGTGCCAGCAGCTTAGGCCCGGGACAGGGGGTGGGAGAGACCCAGTACTTC.

The chain's CDR3 is CASSQDPKEGRLNYGYTF. CDR3 DNA: TGCGCCAGCAGCCAAGACCCCAAGGAGGGGCGCCTCAACTATGGCTACACCTTC. The V gene is TRBV4-3, the J gene TRBJ1-2; possibly TRBD1 for D (5 bases). CDR3 length: 18 residues. CDR1 and CDR2 (germline): LGHNA, YSLEER. Trimming cost V 0 bases and J 2 bases, with 19 bases left between them.

The chain recombines TRBV15 with TRBJ1-6, with 9 bases that match TRBD1. The CDR3 loop spans 21 amino acids. The V gene's germline CDR1 is LNHNV and CDR2 YYDKDF (reference sequence). V was pared by 1 base and J by 3 bases, with 16 bases of the junction left unmatched. The CDR3 DNA is TGTGCCACCAGCAGAGTTCGCCCCGGGACAGGGTCATTAGACTATAATTCACCCCTCCACTTT. Translated: CATSRVRPGTGSLDYNSPLHF.

This CDR3 reads CASSSGGLGAGNTIYF. In DNA form, the CDR3 reads TGTGCCAGCAGCTCAGGAGGCTTAGGGGCTGGAAACACCATATATTTT. The rearrangement uses TRBV28 and TRBJ1-3, with a tentative D call TRBD1 (5 bases). Looked up from germline, CDR1 is MDHEN and CDR2 is SYDVKM. Trimming shortened V by 6 bases and J by 2 bases, and 17 bases separated the two germline ends. The CDR3 extends over 16 amino acids.

The gene calls are TRBV11-2 and TRBJ1-3, with D uncertain. The CDR3 extends over 15 amino acids. Germline V gives CDR1 SGHAT, CDR2 FQNNGV. The V end lost 1 base, the J end lost 0 bases, and 7 bases lay between the germline ends. The DNA of the CDR3 is TGTGCCAGCAGCTTAGTGAGGAGCTCTGGAAACACCATATATTTT. Its translation is CASSLVRSSGNTIYF. The complete variable domain, with remaining parts taken from reference TRBV11-2 and TRBJ1-3, reads EAGVAQSPRYKIIEKRQSVAFWCNPISGHATLYWYQQILGQGPKLLIQFQNNGVVDDSQLPKDRFSAERLKGVDSTLKIQPAKLEDSAVYLCASSLVRSSGNTIYFGEGSWLTVV.

V and J are TRBV28 and TRBJ2-7; D gene ambiguous. This CDR3 has 13 amino acids. V lost 4 bases, J lost 2 bases, and 9 bases lay in between. The V gene's germline CDR1 is MDHEN and CDR2 SYDVKM. CDR3 sequence (DNA): TGTGCCAGCAGTTCCGGACGGGCCTACGAGCAGTACTTC. Its translation is CASSSGRAYEQYF.

V gene TRBV14 combines with J gene TRBJ1-2; D is unresolved. This CDR3 spans 15 amino acids. V lost 4 bases and J lost 2, with 14 bases in between. Germline V gives CDR1 SGHDN, CDR2 FVKESK. The CDR3 protein is CASSLDLAGNYGYTF. The CDR3 DNA follows: TGTGCCAGCAGCCTGGATTTGGCGGGGAACTATGGCTACACCTTC. The full variable domain, rest sourced from reference TRBV14 and TRBJ1-2, is EAGVTQFPSHSVIEKGQTVTLRCDPISGHDNLYWYRRVMGKEIKFLLHFVKESKQDESGMPNNRFLAERTGGTYSTLKVQPAELEDSGVYFCASSLDLAGNYGYTFGSGTRLTVV.

The chain combines TRBV30 with TRBJ1-6, with 7 bases identical to TRBD1. CDR3 size: 13 residues. The V and J ends lost 0 bases and 10 bases, in that order; junction bases with no gene match: 3. Germline CDR1 and CDR2: GTSNPN and SVGIG (reference sequence). The CDR3 loop is CAWSVTGDSPLHF. The DNA for the CDR3 is TGTGCCTGGAGTGTCACAGGGGACTCACCCCTCCACTTT.

The chain uses TRBV19 and TRBJ2-3; D might be TRBD2 (7 bases). Trimming left V 7 bases short and J 4 bases short, with 15 bases between. Germline CDR1 LNHDA, CDR2 SQIVND (reference sequence). This CDR3 comprises 14 residues. CDR3 DNA sequence: TGTGCCAGTAATTTGGGCGGGGGCTCAGATACGCAGTATTTT. Amino acid sequence: CASNLGGGSDTQYF.

The chain has TRBV11-3 and TRBJ2-1; D is ambiguous. With 1 base removed from V and 8 bases from J, the gap between germline ends came to 12 bases. CDR1 is SGHNT, CDR2 YENEEA, per germline. The CDR3 sequence is 14 residues long. In DNA form, the CDR3 reads TGTGCCAGCAGCTTAGGCTCAGGCGCGGATGAGCAGTTCTTC. Amino acids: CASSLGSGADEQFF.

The chain couples TRBV11-2 to TRBJ2-5; D is uncertain. Near its end, the DNA agrees better with TRBJ2-7, so the J call may be wrong. Germline CDR1 is SGHAT and CDR2 is FQNNGV. This CDR3 is built from 14 residues. As DNA, the CDR3 is TGTGCCAGCAGCTTAATAGTCAATTCCTACGAGCAGTACTTC. Translating gives CASSLIVNSYEQYF.

V and J are TRBV5-1 and TRBJ2-3; D is unclear. V shed 4 bases and J shed 0 bases, with 3 bases lying between them. CDR3 length: 12 amino acids. The germline V gene encodes CDR1 SGHRS and CDR2 YFSETQ. The DNA for the CDR3 is TGCGCCAGCAGCACCAGCACAGATACGCAGTATTTT. Translation: CASSTSTDTQYF. Supplemented by reference TRBV5-1 and TRBJ2-3, the full variable domain reads KAGVTQTPRYLIKTRGQQVTLSCSPISGHRSVSWYQQTPGQGLQFLFEYFSETQRNKGNFPGRFSGRQFSNSRSEMNVSTLELGDSALYLCASSTSTDTQYFGPGTRLTVL.

This chain connects TRBV5-1 to TRBJ2-7, with D perhaps matching TRBD1 or TRBD2 (5 bases each). Trimming removed 2 bases at V and 3 bases at J, with 18 bases between. The CDR3 extends over 16 amino acids. CDR1 and CDR2 (germline): SGHRS, YFSETQ. The CDR3, as DNA: TGCGCCAGCAGCTTTTACACCGGGACCTGGGACTACGAGCAGTACTTC. It specifies CASSFYTGTWDYEQYF.

The rearrangement uses TRBV6-6 and TRBJ1-6; weak D call: TRBD1 (5 bases). The CDR3 covers 13 residues. V was cut by 2 bases and J by 12 bases, with 11 bases left in between. The V gene's germline CDR1 is MNHNY and CDR2 SVGAGI (reference sequence). CDR3 sequence (DNA): TGTGCCAGCAGTTACGGAACTCAGGGACCCCTCCACTTT. Its protein is CASSYGTQGPLHF.

The chain employs TRBV7-2 and TRBJ2-1; 8 positions match TRBD2. This CDR3 is 19 amino acids long. Per germline, CDR1 SGHTA and CDR2 FQGNSA. The V and J ends lost 1 base and 1 base, in that order; junction bases with no gene match: 12. CDR3: CASSLVRGGLIGSYNEQFF. CDR3 nucleotide sequence: TGTGCCAGCAGCTTAGTCCGGGGGGGGCTGATTGGATCCTACAATGAGCAGTTCTTC. The full variable domain, its missing parts supplied by reference TRBV7-2 and TRBJ2-1, is GAGVSQSPSNKVTEKGKDVELRCDPISGHTALYWYRQSLGQGLEFLIYFQGNSAPDKSGLPSDRFSAERTGGSVSTLTIQRTQQEDSAVYLCASSLVRGGLIGSYNEQFFGPGTRLTVL.